The sequence of this TCR beta chain was determined in a study of response to subunit inactivated influenza vaccine. The study, taken as a whole, reports: Each seasonal flu vaccination may recruit only limited new T cells, authors suggested.

This CDR3 has 16 residues. Between the trimmed V and J ends, which lost 6 bases and 5 bases, there was a span of 23 bases. From the RT-PCR reads, TCRdb called clonotypes with MiXCR, one entry per CDR3 protein. The sample has roughly 670,000 distinct CDR3 sequences, around 15% seen once. As regards this clonotype: The antigen is undetermined.

This sample comprised PBMCs from blood, obtained around 14 days before vaccination. This receptor was taken from a man aged 45 to 65 who received an inactivated influenza vaccine. The V gene is TRBV12-3 or TRBV12-4, the J gene TRBJ2-7, with a tentative D call TRBD2 (5 bases). CDR3 amino acids: CASSLPRGLTPDEQYF. CDR3 in DNA: TGTGCCAGCAGCCTTCCCCGGGGTCTAACCCCCGACGAGCAGTACTTC.